This TCR beta chain emerged from a study of T cell responses to AZD1222 COVID-19 vaccine. Study-level points and caveats: Donors skewed white British and female; clonal diversity was possibly underestimated.

Concerning this clone itself: The antigen is not known.

CDR1 SGHVS and CDR2 FQNEAQ come from the germline V gene. This CDR3 region has 13 residues. The V gene lost 3 bases and the J gene lost 1 base, with 5 bases spanning the gap. Libraries were prepared by immunoSEQ multiplex PCR; TCRdb keeps only in-frame clonotypes and omits some of them. Altogether around 140,000 clones are present, about 93% being singletons, with the ten largest covering 5.1%. The J gene is TRBJ2-3, the V gene TRBV7-8; D perhaps matches TRBD2 (5 bases). The material sequenced was peripheral blood, taken on day 0 of AZD1222 vaccination. The sequence derives from an adult in good health. This CDR3 is CASSFSGTDTQYF. The CDR3 DNA reads as TGTGCCAGCAGCTTTAGCGGCACAGATACGCAGTATTTT.